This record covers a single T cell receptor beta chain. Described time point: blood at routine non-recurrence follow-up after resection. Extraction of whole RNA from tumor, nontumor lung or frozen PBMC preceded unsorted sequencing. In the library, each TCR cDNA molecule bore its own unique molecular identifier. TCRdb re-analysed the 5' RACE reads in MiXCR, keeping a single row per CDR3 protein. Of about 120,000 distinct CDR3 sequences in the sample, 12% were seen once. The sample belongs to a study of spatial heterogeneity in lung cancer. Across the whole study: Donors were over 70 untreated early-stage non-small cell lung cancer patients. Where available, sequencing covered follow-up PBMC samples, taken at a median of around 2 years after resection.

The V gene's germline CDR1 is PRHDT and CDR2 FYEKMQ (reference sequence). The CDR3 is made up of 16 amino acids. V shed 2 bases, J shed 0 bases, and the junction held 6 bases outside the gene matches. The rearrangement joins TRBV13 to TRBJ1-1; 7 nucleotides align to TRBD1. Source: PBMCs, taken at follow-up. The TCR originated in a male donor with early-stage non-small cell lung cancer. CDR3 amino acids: CASSLRPGQLNTEAFF. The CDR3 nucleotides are TGTGCCAGCAGCTTACGCCCGGGACAGCTGAACACTGAAGCTTTCTTT.